This TCR beta chain is drawn from a study of shared clonotypes between healthy human individuals. Overall study: There were three CD4 naive, three CD4 memory, two CD8 naive and one CD8 memory plates per donor.

Points on this clone: The antigen is not known.

The length of the CDR3 is 15 residues. V lost 4 bases and J 0 bases, leaving 11 bases between the germline ends. From germline, CDR1 is SGHDN and CDR2 FVKESK. Clones were sequenced by immunoSEQ multiplex PCR, and TCRdb holds only the in-frame ones, with some missing. Among around 2.5 million clones listed, 93% were seen once. Study-wide findings and caveats: Richness estimates generally favored naive over memory subsets. Collection of samples was limited to blood; tissue repertoires likely differ.

This chain links TRBV14 with TRBJ2-3; D gene uncertain. The TCR originated in a man younger than 35 in good health. Some clones in this sample may be carry-over from other donors' samples. Sequenced: naive CD4+ T cells from PBMCs. Subset indicated: CD45RA+ positively selected. CDR3 residues: CASSPRLPSTDTQYF. DNA for the CDR3: TGTGCCAGCAGCCCCCGACTCCCCAGCACAGATACGCAGTATTTT. The whole variable domain, filled in from reference TRBV14 and TRBJ2-3, reads EAGVTQFPSHSVIEKGQTVTLRCDPISGHDNLYWYRRVMGKEIKFLLHFVKESKQDESGMPNNRFLAERTGGTYSTLKVQPAELEDSGVYFCASSPRLPSTDTQYFGPGTRLTVL.